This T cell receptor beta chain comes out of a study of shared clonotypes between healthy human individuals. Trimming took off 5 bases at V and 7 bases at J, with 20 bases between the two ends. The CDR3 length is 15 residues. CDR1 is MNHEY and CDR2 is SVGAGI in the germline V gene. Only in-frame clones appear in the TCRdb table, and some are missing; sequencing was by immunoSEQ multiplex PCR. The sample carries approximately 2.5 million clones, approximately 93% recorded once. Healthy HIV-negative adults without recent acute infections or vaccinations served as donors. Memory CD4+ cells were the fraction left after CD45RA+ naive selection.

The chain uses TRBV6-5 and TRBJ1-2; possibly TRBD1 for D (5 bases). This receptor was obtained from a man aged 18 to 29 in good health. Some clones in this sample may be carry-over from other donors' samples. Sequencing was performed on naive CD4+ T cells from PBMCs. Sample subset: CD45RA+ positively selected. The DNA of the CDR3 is TGTGCCAGCAGTAAACCCGGGACCTCACGAGGTGGCTACACCTTC. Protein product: CASSKPGTSRGGYTF.